This T cell receptor beta chain was captured by sequencing in a study of blood T cell repertoires in COVID-19. Study-wide context: Both acute and convalescent COVID-19 samples were obtained from the United States, Italy and Spain.

V lost 3 bases, J lost 6 bases, and 5 bases lay in between. The length of the CDR3 is 12 residues. Clones were read by immunoSEQ multiplex PCR, and TCRdb kept only the in-frame ones, dropping some. This sample has approximately 200,000 clones; more than 85% occur once, and the top ten carry approximately 2.3%. This clone was counted between two and nine times. The sample has other DNA sequences that encode this CDR3 too. The V and J genes are TRBV12-3 or TRBV12-4 and TRBJ2-2; D not certain. The source of this sequence is a man between 65 and 79 years old with active or convalescent COVID-19. Source material: peripheral blood. CDR3 nucleotide sequence: TGTGCCAGCAGTTTCTACCCCGGGGAGCTGTTTTTT. Translating gives CASSFYPGELFF.